This T cell receptor (beta chain) stems from a study of blood T cell repertoires in COVID-19. Study summary: The United States, Italy and Spain provided the acute and convalescent COVID-19 samples. Sources were T cells, B-cell-depleted T cells, or PBMCs; the material itself was cDNA or gDNA.

Authors' data handling: Amplification of reference gene primers was used by the study to estimate nucleated cell counts. The protocol was immunoSEQ multiplex PCR, while the TCRdb copy is restricted to in-frame clones and leaves out a portion. From that table come the V and J calls and clone size; the DNA was used to work out D and trimming. The sample consists of around 200,000 clones, 85% to 90% of them appearing once. V lost 8 bases and J lost 0, with 7 bases in between. CDR1 is MNHNY, CDR2 SVGAGI, per germline (reference sequence). The CDR3 contains 12 residues. Sequencing input: peripheral blood. V usage is TRBV6-6 and J usage is TRBJ1-1; D ambiguous. The clonotype comes from a man older than 75 with acute or convalescent COVID-19. In DNA form, the CDR3 reads TGTGCCAGCGGCCGTTTGAACACTGAAGCTTTCTTT. Translation: CASGRLNTEAFF.